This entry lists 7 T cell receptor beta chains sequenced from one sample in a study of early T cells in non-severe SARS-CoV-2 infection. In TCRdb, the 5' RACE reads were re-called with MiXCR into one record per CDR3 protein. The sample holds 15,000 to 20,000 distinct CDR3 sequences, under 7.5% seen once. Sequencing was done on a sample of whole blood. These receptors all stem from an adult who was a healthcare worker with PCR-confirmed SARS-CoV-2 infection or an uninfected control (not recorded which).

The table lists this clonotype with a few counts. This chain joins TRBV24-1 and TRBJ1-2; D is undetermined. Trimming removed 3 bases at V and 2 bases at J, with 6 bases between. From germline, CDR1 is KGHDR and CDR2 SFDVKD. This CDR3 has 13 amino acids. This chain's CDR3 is CATSDHINYGYTF. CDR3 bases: TGTGCCACCAGTGATCACATCAACTATGGCTACACCTTC.

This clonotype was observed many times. Here the CDR3 reads CASSLGGTKNIQYF. Written as DNA, the CDR3 is TGTGCCAGCAGCTTGGGCGGGACCAAAAACATTCAGTACTTC. The chain is built from TRBV7-2 and TRBJ2-4, with D possibly TRBD2 on 6 matching bases. V dropped 3 bases and J dropped 2 bases, with 8 bases sitting between them. Germline CDR1 is SGHTA and CDR2 is FQGNSA. The CDR3 length is 14 residues.

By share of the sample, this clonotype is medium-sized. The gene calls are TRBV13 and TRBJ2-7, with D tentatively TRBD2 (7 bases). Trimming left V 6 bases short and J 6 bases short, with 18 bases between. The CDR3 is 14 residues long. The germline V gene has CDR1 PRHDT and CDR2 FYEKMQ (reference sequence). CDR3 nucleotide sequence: TGTGCCAGCAGTACTGCCCGTGGGGGGGCCGAGCAGTACTTC. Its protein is CASSTARGGAEQYF.

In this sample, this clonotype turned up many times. CDR3 sequence reads: CASSFNLRTGKGSYNEQFF. The CDR3 DNA follows: TGTGCCAGCAGTTTTAACCTACGGACAGGGAAGGGATCCTACAATGAGCAGTTCTTC. The chain joins TRBV5-6 to TRBJ2-1; 8 nucleotides agree with TRBD1. The J segment lost 1 base and the V segment lost 5 bases, leaving 17 bases of the junction unmatched. The CDR3 is made up of 19 amino acids. Germline V CDR1 and CDR2: SGHDT, YYEEEE. Based on the CDR3 plus reference TRBV5-6 and TRBJ2-1, the full variable domain is DAGVTQSPTHLIKTRGQQVTLRCSPKSGHDTVSWYQQALGQGPQFIFQYYEEEERQRGNFPDRFSGHQFPNYSSELNVNALLLGDSALYLCASSFNLRTGKGSYNEQFFGPGTRLTVL.

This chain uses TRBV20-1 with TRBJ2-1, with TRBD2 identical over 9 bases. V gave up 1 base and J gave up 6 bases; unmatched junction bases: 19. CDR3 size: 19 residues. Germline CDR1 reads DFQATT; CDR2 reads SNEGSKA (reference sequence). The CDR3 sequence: CSARVEREDPWGGGNEQFF. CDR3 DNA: TGCAGTGCTAGAGTCGAGCGGGAGGATCCGTGGGGTGGGGGCAATGAGCAGTTCTTC.

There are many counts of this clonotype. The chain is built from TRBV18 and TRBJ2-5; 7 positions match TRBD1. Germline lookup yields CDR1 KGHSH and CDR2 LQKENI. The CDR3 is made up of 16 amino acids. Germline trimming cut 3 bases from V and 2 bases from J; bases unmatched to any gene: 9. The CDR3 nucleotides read TGTGCCAGCTCACCCCGACAGGGTTCGTTACAAGAGACCCAGTACTTC. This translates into CASSPRQGSLQETQYF. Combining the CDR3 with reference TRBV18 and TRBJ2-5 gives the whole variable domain NAGVMQNPRHLVRRRGQEARLRCSPMKGHSHVYWYRQLPEEGLKFMVYLQKENIIDESGMPKERFSAEFPKEGPSILRIQQVVRGDSAAYFCASSPRQGSLQETQYFGPGTRLLVL.

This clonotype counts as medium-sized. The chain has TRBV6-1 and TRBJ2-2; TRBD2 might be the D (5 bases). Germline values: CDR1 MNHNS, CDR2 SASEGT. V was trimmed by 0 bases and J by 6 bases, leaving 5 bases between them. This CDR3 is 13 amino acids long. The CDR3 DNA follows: TGTGCCAGCAGTGAAGCGGAGGCCGGGGAGCTGTTTTTT. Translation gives CASSEAEAGELFF.